This T cell receptor (beta chain) stems from a study of T cells after posttransplantation cyclophosphamide. This clone appeared many times. Antigen specificity is unknown. Regarding the study as a whole: Later blood repertoires were often dominated by clones from the donor CD8+ memory compartment. TRB overlap between skin or GI tissue T cells and blood was limited. Recipient CMV seropositivity and CMV reactivation strongly tracked TRB clonality.

The data were produced by immunoSEQ multiplex PCR, yet TCRdb's version contains in-frame clones alone and is incomplete. The specimen has about 36,000 clones, none found just once. CDR3 length: 12 residues. From germline, CDR1 is SGDLS and CDR2 YYNGEE. V lost 2 bases and J lost 5, with 6 bases in between. The TCR comes from a girl between 10 and 17 years old in good health, CMV-negative, and a related stem cell transplant donor. Specimen: PBMCs. V is TRBV9 and J is TRBJ2-3; unclear D gene. CDR3 loop: CASSVLGDTQYF. DNA of the CDR3: TGTGCCAGCAGCGTTCTAGGAGATACGCAGTATTTT. Based on the CDR3 plus reference TRBV9 and TRBJ2-3, the full variable domain is DSGVTQTPKHLITATGQRVTLRCSPRSGDLSVYWYQQSLDQGLQFLIQYYNGEERAKGNILERFSAQQFPDLHSELNLSSLELGDSALYFCASSVLGDTQYFGPGTRLTVL.